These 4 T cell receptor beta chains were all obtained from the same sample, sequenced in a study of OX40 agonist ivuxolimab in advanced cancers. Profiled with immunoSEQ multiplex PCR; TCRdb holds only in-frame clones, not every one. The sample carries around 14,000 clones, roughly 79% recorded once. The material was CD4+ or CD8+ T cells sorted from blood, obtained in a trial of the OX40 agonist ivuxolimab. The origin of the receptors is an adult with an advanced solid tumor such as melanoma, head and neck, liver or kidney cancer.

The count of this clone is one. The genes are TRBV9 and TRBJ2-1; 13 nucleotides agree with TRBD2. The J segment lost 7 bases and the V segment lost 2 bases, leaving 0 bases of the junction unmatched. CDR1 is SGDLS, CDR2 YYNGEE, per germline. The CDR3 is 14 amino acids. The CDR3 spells CASSVTSGRNEQFF. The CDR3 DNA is TGTGCCAGCAGCGTGACTAGCGGGAGGAATGAGCAGTTCTTC.

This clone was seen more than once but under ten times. The CDR3 region is CASKRLAGVTDTQYF. The CDR3 nucleotides read TGTGCCAGCAAACGACTAGCGGGAGTGACAGATACGCAGTATTTT. V gene TRBV27 combines with J gene TRBJ2-3; 12 bases match TRBD2. V lost 7 bases, J lost 3 bases, and 5 bases stayed unmatched. CDR1 and CDR2 from the germline V gene are MNHEY and SMNVEV (reference sequence). The CDR3 consists of 15 residues.

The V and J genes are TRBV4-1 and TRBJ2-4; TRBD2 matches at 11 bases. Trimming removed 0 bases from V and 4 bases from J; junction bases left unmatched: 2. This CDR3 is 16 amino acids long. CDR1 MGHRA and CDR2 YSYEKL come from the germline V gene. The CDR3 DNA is TGCGCCAGCAGCCAAGAGGCTAGCGGGGGGAAAAACATTCAGTACTTC. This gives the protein CASSQEASGGKNIQYF.

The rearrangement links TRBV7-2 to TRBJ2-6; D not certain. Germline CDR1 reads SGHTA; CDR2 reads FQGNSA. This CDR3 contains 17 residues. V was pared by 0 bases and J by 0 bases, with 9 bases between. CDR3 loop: CASSLASVASGANVLTF. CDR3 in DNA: TGTGCCAGCAGCTTAGCCAGCGTCGCCTCTGGGGCCAACGTCCTGACTTTC.